The clone carrying this T cell receptor beta chain was counted a few times. Antigen unknown. This sample is part of a study of siplizumab effects on memory and regulatory T cells. Notes on the study in general: Alloreactive sequences traceable to unstimulated CD4+ memory cells were significantly reduced by siplizumab. Proliferating siplizumab-culture Treg suppressive function went unconfirmed. Controls showed an average of roughly 27% Treg-derived mappable alloreactive CD4+ clones, while siplizumab showed around 69%. Apparently key alloresponse contributors, naive T cells also seemed more diverse than memory cells.

Using immunoSEQ multiplex PCR, the repertoire was profiled, and TCRdb retains in-frame clones only, with some absent. The table includes under 70,000 clones, around 79% detected once. CDR3 length: 16 amino acids. Deletions cut 3 bases from V and 4 bases from J, with 16 bases between. Germline CDR1 and CDR2: MNHEY and SVGAGI. The sequenced material came from memory CD4+ T cells sorted from blood. The source is a human donor in good health. The chain is built from TRBV6-5 and TRBJ1-3, with D perhaps TRBD1 (6 bases). The DNA of the CDR3 is TGTGCCAGCAGTTATACCGGGACATCAACGGGAAACACCATATATTTT. Protein product: CASSYTGTSTGNTIYF.